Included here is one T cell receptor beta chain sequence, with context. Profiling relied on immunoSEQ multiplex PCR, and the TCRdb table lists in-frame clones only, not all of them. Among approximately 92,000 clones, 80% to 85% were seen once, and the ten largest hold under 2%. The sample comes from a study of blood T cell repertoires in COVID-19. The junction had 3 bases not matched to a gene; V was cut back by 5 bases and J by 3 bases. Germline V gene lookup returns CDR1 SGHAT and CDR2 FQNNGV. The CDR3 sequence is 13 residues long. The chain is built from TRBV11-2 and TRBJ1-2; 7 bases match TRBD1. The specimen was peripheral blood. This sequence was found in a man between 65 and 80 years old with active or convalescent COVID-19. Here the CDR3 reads CASSPGGHYGYTF. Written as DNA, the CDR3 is TGTGCCAGCAGCCCAGGGGGACACTATGGCTACACCTTC.